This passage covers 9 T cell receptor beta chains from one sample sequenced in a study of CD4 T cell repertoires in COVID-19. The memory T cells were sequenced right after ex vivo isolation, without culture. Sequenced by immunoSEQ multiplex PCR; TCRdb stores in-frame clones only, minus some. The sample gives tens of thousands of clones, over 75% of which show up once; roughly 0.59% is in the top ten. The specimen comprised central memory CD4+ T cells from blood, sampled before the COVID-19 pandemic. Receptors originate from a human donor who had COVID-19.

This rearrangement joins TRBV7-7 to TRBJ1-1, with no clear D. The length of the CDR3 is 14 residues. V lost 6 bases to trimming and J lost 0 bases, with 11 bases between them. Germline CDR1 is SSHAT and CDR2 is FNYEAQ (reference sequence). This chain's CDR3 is CASSPVDMNTEAFF. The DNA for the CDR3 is TGTGCCAGCAGTCCAGTCGATATGAACACTGAAGCTTTCTTT.

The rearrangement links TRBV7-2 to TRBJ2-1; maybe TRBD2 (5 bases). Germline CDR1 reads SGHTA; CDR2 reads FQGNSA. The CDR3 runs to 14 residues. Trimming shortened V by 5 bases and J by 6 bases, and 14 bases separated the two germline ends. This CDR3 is CASSPSTSPNEQFF. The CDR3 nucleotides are TGTGCCAGCAGCCCTAGCACTTCTCCCAATGAGCAGTTCTTC.

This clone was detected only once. The CDR3 region has the DNA TGTGCCAGCAAAGACAGGGGCGACCCCTATGGCTACACCTTC. This sequence encodes CASKDRGDPYGYTF. The chain employs TRBV6-1 and TRBJ1-2; 8 positions agree with TRBD1. Trimming removed 7 bases from V and 4 bases from J; junction bases left unmatched: 8. Germline-derived CDR1 and CDR2 are MNHNS and SASEGT. The CDR3 loop spans 14 amino acids.

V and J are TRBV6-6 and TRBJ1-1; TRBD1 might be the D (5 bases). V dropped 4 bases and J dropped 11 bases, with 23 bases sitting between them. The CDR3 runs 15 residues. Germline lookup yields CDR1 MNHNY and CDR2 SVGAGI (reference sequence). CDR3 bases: TGTGCCAGCAGTTTTGTTGACAGTTCTCTAAAGGGGGCTTTCTTT. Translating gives CASSFVDSSLKGAFF.

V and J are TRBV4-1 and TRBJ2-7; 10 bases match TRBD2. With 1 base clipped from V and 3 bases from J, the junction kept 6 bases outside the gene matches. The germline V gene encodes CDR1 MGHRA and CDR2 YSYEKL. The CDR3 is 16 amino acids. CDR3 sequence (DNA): TGCGCCAGCAGCCAAGGGAGAACTAGCGGGGACTACGAGCAGTACTTC. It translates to CASSQGRTSGDYEQYF.

CDR3 coding DNA: TGTGCCAGCTCACTTCCGAACACCGGGGAGCTGTTTTTT. This gives the protein CASSLPNTGELFF. V and J are TRBV2 and TRBJ2-2; D ambiguous. This CDR3 is built from 13 residues. Looked up from germline, CDR1 is SNHLY and CDR2 is FYNNEI. Trimming left V 8 bases short and J 0 bases short, with 7 bases between.

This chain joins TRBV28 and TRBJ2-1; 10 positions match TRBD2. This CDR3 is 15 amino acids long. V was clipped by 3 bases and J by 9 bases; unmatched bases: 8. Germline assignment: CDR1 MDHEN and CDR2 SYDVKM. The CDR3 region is CASSFLAGAVGEQFF. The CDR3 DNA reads TGTGCCAGCAGTTTCCTAGCGGGAGCTGTCGGTGAGCAGTTCTTC.

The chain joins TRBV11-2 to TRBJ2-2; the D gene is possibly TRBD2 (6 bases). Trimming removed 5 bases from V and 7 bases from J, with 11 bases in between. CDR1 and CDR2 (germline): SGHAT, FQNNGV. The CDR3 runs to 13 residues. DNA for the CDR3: TGTGCCAGCAGCCTCGGGACTTTCGGGGAGCTGTTTTTT. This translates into CASSLGTFGELFF. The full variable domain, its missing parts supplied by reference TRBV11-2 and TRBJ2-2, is EAGVAQSPRYKIIEKRQSVAFWCNPISGHATLYWYQQILGQGPKLLIQFQNNGVVDDSQLPKDRFSAERLKGVDSTLKIQPAKLEDSAVYLCASSLGTFGELFFGEGSRLTVL.

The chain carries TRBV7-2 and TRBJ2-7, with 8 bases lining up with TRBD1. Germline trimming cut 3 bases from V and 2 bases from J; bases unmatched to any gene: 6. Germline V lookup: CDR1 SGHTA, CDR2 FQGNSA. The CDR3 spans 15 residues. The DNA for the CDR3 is TGTGCCAGCAGCTTCCAGGGGGCCCCAACCTACGAGCAGTACTTC. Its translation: CASSFQGAPTYEQYF. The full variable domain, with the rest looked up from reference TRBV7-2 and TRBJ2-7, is GAGVSQSPSNKVTEKGKDVELRCDPISGHTALYWYRQSLGQGLEFLIYFQGNSAPDKSGLPSDRFSAERTGGSVSTLTIQRTQQEDSAVYLCASSFQGAPTYEQYFGPGTRLTVT.